The present entry profiles one T cell receptor beta chain with its context. Its antigen is not yet known. There are no base qualities to consult, and no much larger clone falls within one base. The data were taken from a study of blood T cell repertoires in COVID-19 (dated by TCRdb to the early 2020s). Turning to the overall study: Recovered participants in ImmuneRACE Cohort 3 were defined by two consecutive negative NP/OP PCR tests, clearance by a healthcare professional, or resolution of symptoms. The collaborator samples originated in the United States, Italy and Spain and spanned the acute and convalescent phases of COVID-19. The prospective study material was composed of cDNA or gDNA derived from T cells, B-cell-depleted T cells, or PBMCs. The dataset comprised deeply sampled blood TCRbeta repertoires from subjects exposed to, actively infected with, or recovered from COVID-19. The repertoires were made available in a free public database intended to serve as a resource for research on the immune response to SARS-CoV-2. Samples came from the ongoing ImmuneRACE study (first 160 participants) plus 1,254 subjects from 6 global collaborators. The sample metadata nearly always contained a de-identified subject ID, COVID-19 status, age in years and sex. Where available, HLA class I and class II types were taken from metadata supplied by the sample provider and were not determined by assay-based typing. Beyond this particular receptor, the publication reports: The amount of clinical and demographic metadata varied by source and participant and was provided uncurated.

TCRbeta CDR3 regions were amplified from genomic DNA using the immunoSEQ Assay, a bias-controlled multiplex PCR. The paper's data handling went like this. Nucleated cell counts per sample were estimated from amplification of reference gene primers within the assay. To quantify the absolute abundance of each unique TCRbeta CDR3 rearrangement, sequence reads were collapsed and filtered. For each sample, productive Simpson clonality was calculated as the square root of Simpson's diversity index over productive rearrangements. Sourced from immuneACCESS, this table was stored by TCRdb with only in-frame sequences that have V and J called. A share of the clones is absent; for the studies checked, an unresolved V gene accounts for under half, and the remainder has no known explanation. V, J and clone size were drawn from that table, and D and trimming were deduced from the DNA. For this sample the table gives about 190,000 clones, of which roughly nine tenths were detected only once. The top ten clonotypes cover around 25% of the sample.

Participants in the prospective study were enrolled through a virtual design, were aged 18 to 89 years, and lived in approximately 25 United States geographic areas. Cohort assignment in the prospective study relied on participant-reported clinical history from a screening survey and a study questionnaire. Each participant in the prospective study had whole blood, serum and a nasopharyngeal or oropharyngeal swab collected by mobile phlebotomists. Over an approximately 2-month period, participants in the prospective study had the option of providing additional blood draws and questionnaires. Prospective study blood samples were shipped either frozen or at room temperature before DNA extraction. The CDR3 runs 11 amino acids, cysteine and phenylalanine included. Only CDR3 DNA is held: 33 bases, read in frame from base 1. Taken from the germline V gene (reference sequence), the CDR1 and CDR2 loops are MNHNY and SVGAGI. V is clipped by 6 bases and J by 8 bases, and the sequence between their germline boundaries is 10 bases long.

This sequence originates from a woman aged 40-49 years in a cohort exposed to, infected with or recovered from COVID-19 (not recorded which). The receptor chain draws on TRBV6-6 and TRBJ1-2, with a tentative D gene TRBD1 over 5 matching bases. The sequenced sample was PBMCs or T cells enriched from blood (not recorded which). Here the CDR3 is given as CASRTESGYTF. The DNA sequence is TGTGCCAGCAGGACAGAGTCGGGCTACACCTTC.